A selection of T cell receptor beta chains follows, all from one sample in a study of blood T cell repertoires in COVID-19. Here immunoSEQ multiplex PCR was the method, and the copy in TCRdb shows in-frame clones only, minus some. The sample has tens of thousands of clones; about 83% are singletons. Sequenced input: peripheral blood. These receptor sequences come from an older woman with COVID-19, enrolled during active disease. Both conserved end residues are part of each CDR3. The D gene is left open where the match is weak. A clone size is listed for some rows: how often the clone was seen (once, few, many), or a class if it is expanded.

J: TRBJ2-3; V: TRBV24-1; size: .; D: TRBD2; CDR3: CATQGTSGRDTQYF; DNA: TGTGCCACCCAAGGGACTAGCGGGAGGGATACGCAGTATTTT
J: TRBJ2-1; V: TRBV30; size: .; D: .; CDR3: CAWSSIYEQFF; DNA: TGTGCCTGGAGTTCCATTTATGAGCAGTTCTTC
J: TRBJ1-2; V: TRBV3-1/TRBV3-2; size: .; D: .; CDR3: CASSADRIYGYTF; DNA: TGTGCCAGCAGCGCGGACAGAATCTATGGCTACACCTTC
J: TRBJ1-1; V: TRBV7-8; size: .; D: TRBD1; CDR3: CASSWGTGKNTEAFF; DNA: TGTGCCAGCAGCTGGGGGACAGGGAAGAACACTGAAGCTTTCTTT
J: TRBJ2-4; V: TRBV5-1; size: .; D: .; CDR3: CASSLASGRNIQYF; DNA: TGCGCCAGCAGCTTGGCCTCAGGCAGGAACATTCAGTACTTC
J: TRBJ2-7; V: TRBV28; size: .; D: TRBD1; CDR3: CASSPPRQGPEQYF; DNA: TGTGCCAGCAGTCCTCCGAGACAGGGACCCGAGCAGTACTTC
J: TRBJ1-4; V: TRBV2; size: once; D: .; CDR3: CASRETGATNEKLFF; DNA: TGTGCCAGCAGGGAGACGGGGGCAACTAATGAAAAACTGTTTTTT
J: TRBJ1-2; V: TRBV30; size: .; D: TRBD1; CDR3: CAWKADRGRNGYTF; DNA: TGTGCCTGGAAAGCGGACAGGGGGCGGAATGGCTACACCTTC
J: TRBJ1-1; V: TRBV2; size: .; D: .; CDR3: CASSINRVGSNTEAFF; DNA: TGTGCCAGCAGCATAAACAGGGTCGGTTCGAACACTGAAGCTTTCTTT
J: TRBJ2-4; V: TRBV30; size: .; D: .; CDR3: CAWSVHSGNIQYF; DNA: TGTGCCTGGAGTGTACACTCAGGGAACATTCAGTACTTC
J: TRBJ1-1; V: TRBV6-4; size: .; D: TRBD1; CDR3: CASSVDRGNTEAFF; DNA: TGTGCCAGCAGTGTCGACAGGGGAAACACTGAAGCTTTCTTT
J: TRBJ2-2; V: TRBV6-4; size: .; D: TRBD1; CDR3: CASKTEQGANTGELFF; DNA: TGTGCCAGCAAAACAGAGCAGGGGGCGAACACCGGGGAGCTGTTTTTT
J: TRBJ1-1; V: TRBV11-2; size: .; D: .; CDR3: CASSLGANTEAFF; DNA: TGTGCCAGCAGCTTGGGGGCCAACACTGAAGCTTTCTTT
J: TRBJ1-3; V: TRBV5-4; size: .; D: .; CDR3: CASSLDRGSSGNTIYF; DNA: TGTGCCAGCAGCTTGGATCGGGGTTCCTCTGGAAACACCATATATTTT
J: TRBJ2-1; V: TRBV6-5; size: few; D: .; CDR3: CASQGHRGGEQFF; DNA: TGTGCCAGCCAGGGACACCGAGGTGGTGAGCAGTTCTTC
J: TRBJ1-6; V: TRBV2; size: .; D: TRBD1; CDR3: CASSVWDRGYSPLHF; DNA: TGTGCCAGCAGTGTTTGGGACAGGGGTTATTCACCCCTCCACTTT
J: TRBJ2-5; V: TRBV7-9; size: .; D: .; CDR3: CASSGAGETQYF; DNA: TGTGCCAGCAGCGGGGCAGGAGAGACCCAGTACTTC
J: TRBJ2-2; V: TRBV14; size: once; D: .; CDR3: CASSQGLASTNTGELFF; DNA: TGTGCCAGCAGCCAAGGCTTGGCTAGCACTAACACCGGGGAGCTGTTTTTT
J: TRBJ2-4; V: TRBV7-2; size: .; D: TRBD2; CDR3: CASSLREGRSIQYF; DNA: TGTGCCAGCAGCTTAAGGGAGGGGCGGAGCATTCAGTACTTC
J: TRBJ1-6; V: TRBV21-1; size: .; D: .; CDR3: CASSKGARRSPLHF; DNA: TGTGCCAGCAGCAAAGGGGCCCGGCGATCACCCCTCCACTTT
J: TRBJ1-6; V: TRBV4-1; size: .; D: TRBD1; CDR3: CASSQDRQGAQDGNSPLHF; DNA: TGCGCCAGCAGCCAAGATCGCCAGGGGGCGCAGGATGGTAATTCACCCCTCCACTTT
J: TRBJ1-5; V: TRBV27; size: .; D: .; CDR3: CASRMKGISNQPQHF; DNA: TGTGCCAGCAGGATGAAGGGGATTAGCAATCAGCCCCAGCATTTT
J: TRBJ1-2; V: TRBV7-9; size: .; D: .; CDR3: CASSMTADSKGTF; DNA: TGTGCCAGCAGCATGACCGCGGACAGTAAAGGGACCTTC
J: TRBJ1-5; V: TRBV18; size: .; D: TRBD1; CDR3: CASSGTKNRGGSNQPQHF; DNA: TGTGCCAGCTCCGGCACAAAAAACAGGGGAGGAAGCAATCAGCCCCAGCATTTT
J: TRBJ1-4; V: TRBV11-3; size: .; D: .; CDR3: CASSLESSQGGEKLFF; DNA: TGTGCCAGCAGCTTAGAGTCGAGTCAGGGAGGAGAAAAACTGTTTTTT
J: TRBJ1-3; V: TRBV10-1; size: .; D: TRBD1; CDR3: CASSESGTGGLSSGNTIYF; DNA: TGCGCCAGCAGTGAGTCGGGGACAGGGGGCCTTAGCTCTGGAAACACCATATATTTT
J: TRBJ2-5; V: TRBV15; size: once; D: TRBD2; CDR3: CATSRDPGGETQYF; DNA: TGTGCCACCAGCAGAGATCCGGGGGGAGAGACCCAGTACTTC
J: TRBJ1-3; V: TRBV3-1/TRBV3-2; size: .; D: .; CDR3: CASSTTGNTIYF; DNA: TGTGCCAGCAGCACTACAGGAAACACCATATATTTT
J: TRBJ2-1; V: TRBV19; size: .; D: TRBD1; CDR3: CASSTLQGTEQFF; DNA: TGTGCCAGTAGTACGTTACAGGGGACTGAGCAGTTCTTC